A selection of T cell receptor beta chains follows, all from one sample in a study of control samples from healthy donors and cancer patients. Repertoires were generated with immunoSEQ multiplex PCR, while TCRdb's copy carries only in-frame clones and drops some. The repertoire holds some 89,000 clones, about 89% seen once, with roughly 20% in the top ten. The sample consisted of blood. All receptors derive from a man aged 25-45 years in good health. Both conserved end residues are part of each CDR3. The D gene is left open where the match is weak. Not every row has a clone size; where given, it reads once, few, many or a size class.

d_call	clone_size	v_call	j_call	cdr3_nt	cdr3_aa
-	-	TRBV19	TRBJ2-1	TGTGCCAGTAGTAACGAGGGACAGACTAGGAATGAGCAGTTCTTC	CASSNEGQTRNEQFF
-	-	TRBV9	TRBJ1-4	TGTGCCAGCAGCCCCGAAGGGACCCTAATGAGTGAAAAACTGTTTTTT	CASSPEGTLMSEKLFF
TRBD1	-	TRBV6-5	TRBJ1-6	TGTGCCAGTAAGGGACAGGGTGTTGGGTCACCCCTCCACTTT	CASKGQGVGSPLHF
-	-	TRBV6-6	TRBJ1-2	TGTGCCAGCAGTATCCACCTTAACTATGGCTACACCTTC	CASSIHLNYGYTF
TRBD1	-	TRBV6-5	TRBJ2-7	TGTGCCAGCGGGCAAGGATGGACAGGCTCCTACGAGCAGTACTTC	CASGQGWTGSYEQYF
-	-	TRBV18	TRBJ2-7	TGTGCCAGCTCACCAGGAGACCCCTACGAGCAGTACTTC	CASSPGDPYEQYF
-	-	TRBV6-2/TRBV6-3	TRBJ2-7	TGTGCCAGCAGTTACTCGAGGGACGCCGGAGAATACGAGCAGTACTTC	CASSYSRDAGEYEQYF
-	-	TRBV18	TRBJ2-1	TGTGCCAGCTCCCCCCTCGCCACAGAGGGGGGCTGGAGTAATGAGCAGTTCTTC	CASSPLATEGGWSNEQFF
-	-	TRBV4-1	TRBJ1-2	TGCGCCAGCAGCCTTAGCGACGGCCCAGGGGACCGCAACTATGGCTACACCTTC	CASSLSDGPGDRNYGYTF
-	few	TRBV5-6	TRBJ1-3	TGTGCCAGCAGCTTAAGGAGCTCTGGAAACACCATATATTTT	CASSLRSSGNTIYF
-	-	TRBV7-8	TRBJ2-6	TGTGCCAGCAGCTCACGGAGGATAGGATTAATCCCTGGGGCCAACGTCCTGACTTTC	CASSSRRIGLIPGANVLTF
-	medium-sized	TRBV7-9	TRBJ2-3	TGTGCCAGCAGCTTAGTAGGGCAGAACACAGATACGCAGTATTTT	CASSLVGQNTDTQYF
TRBD2	-	TRBV7-2	TRBJ2-5	TGTGCCAGCAGCTCAAGCGGGGGGGCCGGGGAGACCCAGTACTTC	CASSSSGGAGETQYF
-	-	TRBV29-1	TRBJ1-2	TGCAGCGTTGAAAGTCAGGATAGTGCTGGCTACACCTTC	CSVESQDSAGYTF
-	-	TRBV7-3	TRBJ2-2	TGTGCCAGCAGCAATACAGGGACCGGGGAGCTGTTTTTT	CASSNTGTGELFF
-	few	TRBV28	TRBJ2-2	TGTGCCAGCAGTCTATTCAACACCGGGGAGCTGTTTTTT	CASSLFNTGELFF
TRBD2	-	TRBV5-6	TRBJ2-2	TGTGCCAGCAGCTTGGTTGGACTAGCGGTGACTTCAAAGACCGGGGAGCTGTTTTTT	CASSLVGLAVTSKTGELFF
-	-	TRBV30	TRBJ1-5	TGTGCCTTTCGGGGAGCCTCCAATCAGCCCCAGCATTTT	CAFRGASNQPQHF
TRBD1	once	TRBV12-5	TRBJ1-5	TGTGCTAGTGGTTTGGTCCTCGGGACAGGGATTAAAAGTGCGCCCCAGCATTTT	CASGLVLGTGIKSAPQHF
-	-	TRBV6-1	TRBJ1-2	TGTGCCAGCAGTGAAGCACGGTACTATGGCTACACCTTC	CASSEARYYGYTF
TRBD2	-	TRBV4-1	TRBJ2-1	TGCGCCAGCAGCCCCCTGGGGAGCGGGGATCGCCGGAGCTCCTACAATGAGCAGTTCTTC	CASSPLGSGDRRSSYNEQFF
-	-	TRBV7-6	TRBJ2-3	TGTGCCAGCAGCTTAATCGAGGGGCCCACAGATACGCAGTATTTT	CASSLIEGPTDTQYF
-	few	TRBV4-1	TRBJ2-3	TGCGCCAGCAGCCAAGATTCCCCGAGGCAGGTAACAGATACGCAGTATTTT	CASSQDSPRQVTDTQYF
TRBD2	few	TRBV2	TRBJ2-1	TGTGCCAGCAGTGAGCGCGGGGGGCTCTACAATGAGCAGTTCTTC	CASSERGGLYNEQFF
-	-	TRBV14	TRBJ1-1	TGTGCCAGCAGCCAAGATAGTGGATTTGAAGCTTTCTTT	CASSQDSGFEAFF
TRBD1	few	TRBV27	TRBJ1-5	TGTGCCAGCAGTCCATATACAGGGGTAGGCAATCAGCCCCAGCATTTT	CASSPYTGVGNQPQHF
TRBD1	-	TRBV7-2	TRBJ1-2	TGTGCCAGCAGCCCAAGGGACAGGCGAGGGGACTATGGCTACACCTTC	CASSPRDRRGDYGYTF
-	-	TRBV19	TRBJ2-1	TGTGCCAGCCGACTGGGGGTAAATGAGCAGTTCTTC	CASRLGVNEQFF
-	-	TRBV19	TRBJ1-1	TGTGCCAGTAGAACGCAGGGGAACACTGAAGCTTTCTTT	CASRTQGNTEAFF
-	-	TRBV10-2	TRBJ2-7	TGCGCCAGCAGCCATCCCGGTTTAAGCTCCTACGAGCAGTACTTC	CASSHPGLSSYEQYF
TRBD1	-	TRBV6-5	TRBJ1-2	TGTGCCAGCAGACCCGGGACAGGGGGCTATGGCTACACCTTC	CASRPGTGGYGYTF
TRBD1	-	TRBV7-2	TRBJ2-6	TGTGCCAGCAGCCCAGGGACAGGGATACTCCCTGGGGCCAACGTCCTGACTTTC	CASSPGTGILPGANVLTF
-	-	TRBV30	TRBJ1-3	TGTGCCTGGAGTGCCCCTGGGACCGGCCGTGGAAACACCATATATTTT	CAWSAPGTGRGNTIYF
-	-	TRBV28	TRBJ2-5	TGTGCCAGCGTGCAAGGGCAGAAAGAGACCCAGTACTTC	CASVQGQKETQYF
-	-	TRBV5-1	TRBJ1-1	TGCGCCAGCAGCTTTGACAGGCCGAACACTGAAGCTTTCTTT	CASSFDRPNTEAFF
-	-	TRBV19	TRBJ1-6	TGTGCCAGTGGGGCTCGTAATTCACCCCTCCACTTT	CASGARNSPLHF
-	-	TRBV11-3	TRBJ1-5	TGTGCCAGCAGCTTGTGTACAGCTCCCTATAGCAATCAGCCCCAGCATTTT	CASSLCTAPYSNQPQHF
-	-	TRBV10-3	TRBJ1-1	TGTGCCACCAGCCGAGATAGGGGTTACACTGAAGCTTTCTTT	CATSRDRGYTEAFF
-	-	TRBV30	TRBJ1-6	TGTGCCTGTACCCGGACACTATCACCCCTCCACTTT	CACTRTLSPLHF
-	few	TRBV27	TRBJ2-3	TGTGCCAGCAGTTCAGAGGAGCGTGATACGCAGTATTTT	CASSSEERDTQYF
TRBD1	-	TRBV5-4	TRBJ2-1	TGTGCCAGCAGCGAGGGACCCGGGACAGGGAAAAATGAGCAGTTCTTC	CASSEGPGTGKNEQFF
-	-	TRBV30	TRBJ1-3	TGTGCCTGGAGTCTATTAACGGGAAGCTCTGGAAACACCATATATTTT	CAWSLLTGSSGNTIYF
TRBD1	-	TRBV30	TRBJ2-1	TGTGCCTGGAGTGTACGCCTGGGGGGACAGGGCAATGAGCAGTTCTTC	CAWSVRLGGQGNEQFF
TRBD1	-	TRBV6-5	TRBJ2-7	TGTGCCAGCAGTACCGGGACAGGGACCTACGAGCAGTACTTC	CASSTGTGTYEQYF
TRBD1	few	TRBV6-6	TRBJ1-5	TGTGCCAGCAGTCGACAGGGGGTGCGAATGAAGGCTCAGCCCCAGCATTTT	CASSRQGVRMKAQPQHF
-	-	TRBV3-1/TRBV3-2	TRBJ1-5	TGTGCCAGCAGCCAAGATACAACGGCGGGACAGCCCCAGCATTTT	CASSQDTTAGQPQHF
TRBD1	-	TRBV19	TRBJ2-6	TGTGCCAGTAGTGCCGACAGGGTACCCGCTGGCTTTGGGGCCAACGTCCTGACTTTC	CASSADRVPAGFGANVLTF
TRBD1	-	TRBV19	TRBJ1-1	TGTGCCAGTAGTACTACTCGACAGGGAGGGGCCGAGAACACTGAAGCTTTCTTT	CASSTTRQGGAENTEAFF
-	-	TRBV30	TRBJ1-5	TGTGCCTGGAGTGTAGGAGCGGGCAATCAGCCCCAGCATTTT	CAWSVGAGNQPQHF
-	once	TRBV20-1	TRBJ1-2	TGCAGTGCTAGAAGGGGCTATGGCTACACCTTC	CSARRGYGYTF
-	-	TRBV5-1	TRBJ2-2	TGCGCCAGCAGCTTGCAACAGGGCCCCGGGGAGCTGTTTTTT	CASSLQQGPGELFF
-	-	TRBV2	TRBJ1-3	TGTGCCAGCAGACCACAGGGCCCCCGGGTCACCATATATTTT	CASRPQGPRVTIYF
TRBD1	-	TRBV24-1	TRBJ2-2	TGTGCCACCGGGAGGACAGGGGGCACCGGGGAGCTGTTTTTT	CATGRTGGTGELFF
TRBD1	-	TRBV5-1	TRBJ2-3	TGCGCCAGCAGCCGCACAGGGGGCGCGACAGATACGCAGTATTTT	CASSRTGGATDTQYF